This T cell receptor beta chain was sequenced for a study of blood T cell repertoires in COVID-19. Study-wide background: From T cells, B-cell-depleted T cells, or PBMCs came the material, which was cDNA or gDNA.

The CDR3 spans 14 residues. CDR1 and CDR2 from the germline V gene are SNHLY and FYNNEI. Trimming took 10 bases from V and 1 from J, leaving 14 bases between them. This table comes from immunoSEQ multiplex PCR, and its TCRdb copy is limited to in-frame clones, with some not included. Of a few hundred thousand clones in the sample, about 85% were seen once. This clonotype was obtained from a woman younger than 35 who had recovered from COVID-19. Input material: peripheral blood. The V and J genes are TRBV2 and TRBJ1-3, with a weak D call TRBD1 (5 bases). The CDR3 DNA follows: TGTGCCAAGTCATTACAGGTTTCTGGAAACACCATATATTTT. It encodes CAKSLQVSGNTIYF.